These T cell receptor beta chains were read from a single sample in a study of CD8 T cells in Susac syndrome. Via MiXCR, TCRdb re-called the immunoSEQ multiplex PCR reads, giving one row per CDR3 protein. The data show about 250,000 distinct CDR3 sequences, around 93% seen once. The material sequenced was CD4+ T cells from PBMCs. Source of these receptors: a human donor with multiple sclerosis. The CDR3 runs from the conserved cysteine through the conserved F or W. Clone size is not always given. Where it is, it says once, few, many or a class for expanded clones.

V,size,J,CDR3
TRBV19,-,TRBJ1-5,CASSLPVGRWAGNQPQHF
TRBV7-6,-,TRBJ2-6,CASSTQGGSGANVLTF
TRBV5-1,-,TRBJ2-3,CASSLVGSGRRTTDTQYF
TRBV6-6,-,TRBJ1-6,CASSYSGVWDSPLHF
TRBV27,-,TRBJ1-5,CASSPDLVQPQHF
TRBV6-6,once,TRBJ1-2,CASSDFQGGYTF
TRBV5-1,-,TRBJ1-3,CASSLGPGGSGNTIYF
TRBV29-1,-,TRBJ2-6,CSAAAGLGSGANVLTF
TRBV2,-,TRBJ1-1,CASSLDRTVEAFF
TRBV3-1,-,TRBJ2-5,CASSPRRRGRETQYF
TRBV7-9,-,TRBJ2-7,CASIPSGVGGYEQYF
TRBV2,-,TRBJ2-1,CASLAMFNEQFF
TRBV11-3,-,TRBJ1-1,CASSLSQIQGFAEAFF
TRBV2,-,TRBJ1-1,CASSGGPRGKDTEAFF
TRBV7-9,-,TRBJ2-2,CASSLHPGELFF
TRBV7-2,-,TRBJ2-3,CASSAGLAGGGDTQYF
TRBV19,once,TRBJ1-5,CASSPQGLSSNQPQHF